At least ten counts were recorded for the clone carrying this T cell receptor beta chain. Its antigen remains unidentified. The record originates from a study of early T cells in non-severe SARS-CoV-2 infection. Study summary: The study sequenced bulk RNA from unsorted whole blood, with chains unpaired. Findings and limits, study-wide: VDJdb-based annotation leaned toward anti-spike CD8 responses and missed private and CD4 specificities.

Germline values: CDR1 SGHAT, CDR2 FQNNGV. The CDR3 contains 13 residues. The V and J ends lost 8 bases and 8 bases respectively, with 15 bases between them. Attachment of unique molecular identifiers was made to individual cDNA molecules. TCRdb recomputed calls from the 5' RACE reads with MiXCR, one row per CDR3 protein. Here the sample spans about 26,000 distinct CDR3 sequences, 4.5% to 6% being singletons. The receptor's source is an adult who was a healthcare worker with PCR-confirmed SARS-CoV-2 infection or an uninfected control (not recorded which). J is TRBJ1-4 and V is TRBV11-2; D gene unclear. Sequenced sample: whole blood. The CDR3 nucleotides read TGTGCCAGCCGTAACCCGCCAGGCGAAAAACTGTTTTTT. The encoded protein is CASRNPPGEKLFF.